This T cell receptor (beta chain) was sequenced in a study of blood T cells in healthy people across ages. Study outcomes and limitations: Higher diversity, along with more naive CD4+ cells, distinguished long-lived donors from aged donors. Observed TCR beta diversity showed a strong correlation with the percentage of naive T cells as measured by flow cytometry.

This clonotype was observed a single time. Its target is unknown. Every sample yielded at least 6.5 million isolated PBMCs. The total RNA that was extracted per sample amounted to at least 5 micrograms. The CDR3 runs to 15 residues. The germline CDR1 and CDR2 sequences are SGDLS and YYNGEE. The authors ran a second PCR of roughly 7 to 11 cycles using a sample-barcoded 5' primer and a J-beta primer mix. TCRdb re-called the 5' RACE reads through MiXCR, storing one row per CDR3 protein. This table holds approximately 690,000 distinct CDR3 sequences, about 53% found once. The chain uses TRBV9 and TRBJ2-4, with 7 bases lining up with TRBD2. The last part of the DNA fits TRBJ2-7 better; the J call may be wrong. The sequence was obtained from a man in his sixties in good health. The sample consisted of blood. In DNA, the CDR3 is TGTGCCAGCAGCGTCGAGCGGGGACCGCCCTACGAGCAGTACTTC. Translating it yields CASSVERGPPYEQYF.